The source of this TCR beta chain is a study of PD-L1 blockade in urothelial cancer. Background on the study: About 85% of the roughly 30 patients comprised males who had bladder-origin urothelial cancer. Analyses used blood from 3 weeks (second dose) and 6 weeks after treatment start. Blood yielded a median of around 140,000 T cells per sample.

Clones were sequenced by immunoSEQ multiplex PCR, and TCRdb holds only the in-frame ones, with some missing. The sample carries about 50,000 clones, roughly 80% recorded once. The number of samples from each patient was between 1 and 8, taken pretreatment and on-treatment. This receptor was identified in a man between 65 and 80 years old with urothelial cancer. Sequences were derived from PBMCs, sampled around atezolizumab (anti-PD-L1) treatment.

CDR3 nucleotide sequence: TGTGCCAGCAGCTTAGGAGGCCTCCAGAACACTGAAGCTTTCTTT. It specifies CASSLGGLQNTEAFF. V usage is TRBV7-9 and J usage is TRBJ1-1; no clear D gene. The CDR3 extends over 15 amino acids. The germline CDR1 and CDR2 sequences are SEHNR and FQNEAQ (reference sequence). V gave up 1 base and J gave up 1 base, with 10 bases separating them.